The subject of this entry is one T cell receptor beta chain. This clonotype came up a few times. Its antigen is currently not known. Base qualities were left out, and no much larger clone turns up one base away. This specimen comes from a study of molecular identifiers for immune sequencing clone quantification (dated by TCRdb to the late 2010s). Regarding the complete study: For a replicate experiment, RNA from roughly 20,000 or 100,000 naive CD8 T cells was divided into five aliquots, of which four were sequenced. CD8 T cells were used in a methods study to benchmark molecular-identifier clustering-based TCR repertoire sequencing (MIDCIRS) and TCR RNA copy counting. The paper's findings and limits, for the study overall: Spiked-in Jurkat TCR RNA equal to a single cell's worth was reported to be detectable even within 1,200,000 naive CD8 T cells. When barcode sub-clustering was left out, chimeric consensus sequences inflated TCR diversity, with chimeras reaching as high as 47%. The naive libraries included spiked-in Jurkat TCR RNA (roughly 11 copies' worth), and this RNA is not part of the donor repertoire. Highly expanded clone sizes could be underestimated if identical TCR molecules share a barcode. Approximately 3.3 recovered TCR RNA copies per cell were obtained by modeling, versus about ten by digital PCR, implying a capture efficiency of about 30%. In CMV-specific effector cells, over 99% of molecules were held by clones above 20 RNA copies, whereas under 1% of molecules were held by such clones in naive cells.

The library was generated by PCR. TCRdb shows the sequencer as NextSeq 500. Preparation of bulk TCR libraries followed a previously described approach, with the TCR primers listed in Table S5. Purification of total RNA was performed with the Qiagen AllPrep DNA/RNA kit. Before analysis, reads from multiple sequencing runs of one library were combined. As for the original processing: Only reads with exact TCR constant sequence were kept, trimmed to 150 nt, and grouped by their 12-nt molecular barcodes. Reads in each barcode group were sub-clustered using a 15% Levenshtein threshold, and a quality-weighted consensus sequence was built for each RNA molecule. Non-functional sequences were excluded, and lower-count sequences lying one edit away from another sequence were also excluded. Barcode sub-clusters with fewer than 20% of the maximum read count were removed, based on fitting two negative binomial distributions. TCRdb itself trimmed the public reads at Q25 with fastp, ran MiXCR and retained productive beta chains. When rows share a CDR3 protein, they turn into one entry using the most common DNA and genes. These V and J calls originate from TCRdb's pipeline instead of the authors' own analysis. In this sample the table shows hundreds of thousands of distinct CDR3 sequences, 25% of which occur a single time. The top ten clones comprise about 0.84% of the sample.

Libraries of naive CD8 T cells were built from anywhere between roughly 18,000 and 1,000,000 sorted cells, with 10%, 30% or 50% of the purified RNA used. Naive CD8 T cells were FACS-sorted as CD8+CD4-CCR7+CD45RA+ on a BD FACSAria II into RLT Plus buffer. Detection sensitivity was tested by spiking Jurkat RNA equal to around 11 TCR copies' worth into samples containing about 18,000-1,000,000 naive CD8 T cells. Enrichment of CD8 T cells was performed with RosetteSep CD8+ T Cell Enrichment Cocktail and Ficoll-Paque, after which ACK red cell lysis was carried out. Material: naive CD8+ T cells from blood, with Jurkat cell RNA spiked in. In light of the paper, this sample's cell subset or site label describes: FACS-sorted CD8+CD4-CCR7+CD45RA+ naive T cells. This TCR came from a human donor in good health. Some libraries in this study had Jurkat cell RNA spiked in.

CDR3 protein: CASSQEEDRNTEAFF. The bases are TGCGCCAGCAGCCAAGAAGAGGACAGGAACACTGAAGCTTTCTTT. The chain joins TRBV4-3 to TRBJ1-1; the D region possibly corresponds to TRBD1 (6 bases align). CDR1 and CDR2 are read off the germline V gene as LGHNA and YSLEER. The junction carries 9 bases between V and J, which are trimmed by 0 bases and 1 base respectively. From cysteine to phenylalanine, the CDR3 is 15 amino acids long. The sequence is cut down to CDR3 DNA, 45 bases in frame from base 1.